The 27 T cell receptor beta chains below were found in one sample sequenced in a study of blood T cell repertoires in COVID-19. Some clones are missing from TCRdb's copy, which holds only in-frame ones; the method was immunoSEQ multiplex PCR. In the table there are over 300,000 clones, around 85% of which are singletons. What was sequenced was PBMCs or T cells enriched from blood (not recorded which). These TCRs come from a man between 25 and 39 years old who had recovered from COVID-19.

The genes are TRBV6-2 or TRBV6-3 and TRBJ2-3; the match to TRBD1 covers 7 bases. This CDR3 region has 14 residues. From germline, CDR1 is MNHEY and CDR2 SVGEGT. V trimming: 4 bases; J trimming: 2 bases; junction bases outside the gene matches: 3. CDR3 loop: CASSLQGFTDTQYF. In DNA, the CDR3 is TGTGCCAGCAGTTTACAGGGGTTCACAGATACGCAGTATTTT.

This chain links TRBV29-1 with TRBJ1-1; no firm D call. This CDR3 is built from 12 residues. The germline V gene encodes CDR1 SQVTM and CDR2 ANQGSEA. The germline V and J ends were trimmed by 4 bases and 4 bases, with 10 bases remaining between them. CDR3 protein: CSVAEGGTEAFF. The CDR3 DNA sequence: TGCAGCGTTGCTGAGGGAGGCACTGAAGCTTTCTTT.

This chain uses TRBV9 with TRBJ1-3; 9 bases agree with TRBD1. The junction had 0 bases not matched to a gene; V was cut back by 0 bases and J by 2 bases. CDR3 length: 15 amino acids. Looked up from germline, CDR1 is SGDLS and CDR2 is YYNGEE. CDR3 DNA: TGTGCCAGCAGCGTAGGGACAGGGGCTGGAAACACCATATATTTT. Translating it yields CASSVGTGAGNTIYF.

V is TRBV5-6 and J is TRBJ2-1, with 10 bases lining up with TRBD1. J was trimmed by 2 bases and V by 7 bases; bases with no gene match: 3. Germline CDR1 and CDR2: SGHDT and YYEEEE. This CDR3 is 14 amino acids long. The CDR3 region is CASGQGETYNEQFF. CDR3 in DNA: TGTGCCAGCGGACAGGGGGAAACCTACAATGAGCAGTTCTTC.

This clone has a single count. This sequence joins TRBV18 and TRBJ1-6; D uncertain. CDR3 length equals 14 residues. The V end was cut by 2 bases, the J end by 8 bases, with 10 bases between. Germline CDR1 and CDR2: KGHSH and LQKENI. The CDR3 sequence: CASSPVGIYSPLHF. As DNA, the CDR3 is TGTGCCAGCTCACCAGTGGGCATTTATTCACCCCTCCACTTT. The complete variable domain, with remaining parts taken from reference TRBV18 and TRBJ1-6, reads NAGVMQNPRHLVRRRGQEARLRCSPMKGHSHVYWYRQLPEEGLKFMVYLQKENIIDESGMPKERFSAEFPKEGPSILRIQQVVRGDSAAYFCASSPVGIYSPLHFGNGTRLTVT.

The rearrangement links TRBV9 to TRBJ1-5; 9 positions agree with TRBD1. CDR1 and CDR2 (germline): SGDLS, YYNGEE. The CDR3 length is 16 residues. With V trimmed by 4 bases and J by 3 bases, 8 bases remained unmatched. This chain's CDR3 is CASSPGTGSNNQPQHF. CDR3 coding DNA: TGTGCCAGCAGCCCAGGGACAGGGTCGAACAATCAGCCCCAGCATTTT.

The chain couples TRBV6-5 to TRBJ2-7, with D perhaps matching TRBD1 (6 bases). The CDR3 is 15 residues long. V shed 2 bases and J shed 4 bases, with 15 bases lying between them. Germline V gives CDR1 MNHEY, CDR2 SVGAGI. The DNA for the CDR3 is TGTGCCAGCAGTTACGGGGGACAAGGAAAGTACGAGCAGTACTTC. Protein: CASSYGGQGKYEQYF.

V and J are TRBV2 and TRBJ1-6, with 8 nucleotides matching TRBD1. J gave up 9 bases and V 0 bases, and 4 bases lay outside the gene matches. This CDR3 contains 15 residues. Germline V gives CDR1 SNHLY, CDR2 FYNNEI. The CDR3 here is CASSEARQGRSPLHF. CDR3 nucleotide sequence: TGTGCCAGCAGTGAAGCTAGACAGGGGCGTTCACCCCTCCACTTT.

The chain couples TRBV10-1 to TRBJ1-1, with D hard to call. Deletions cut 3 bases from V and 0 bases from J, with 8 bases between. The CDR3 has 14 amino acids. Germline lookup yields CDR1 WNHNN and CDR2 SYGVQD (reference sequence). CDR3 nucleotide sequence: TGCGCCAGCAGTGATGGGCGGGTGAACACTGAAGCTTTCTTT. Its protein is CASSDGRVNTEAFF.

CDR3 DNA sequence: TGTGCCAGTAGCCTAGCGGGGGTAAAAGAGACCCAGTACTTC. Protein: CASSLAGVKETQYF. This chain joins TRBV19 and TRBJ2-5; 10 bases map to TRBD2. CDR1 is LNHDA, CDR2 SQIVND, per germline (reference sequence). The CDR3 spans 14 residues. The junction had 4 bases not matched to a gene; V was cut back by 6 bases and J by 3 bases.

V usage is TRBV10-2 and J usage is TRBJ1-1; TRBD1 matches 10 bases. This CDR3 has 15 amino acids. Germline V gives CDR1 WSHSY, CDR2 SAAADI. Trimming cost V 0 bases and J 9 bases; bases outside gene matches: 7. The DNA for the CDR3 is TGCGCCAGCAGTGAGTCGTTTCGGACAGGGGGAAAAGCTTTCTTT. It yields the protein CASSESFRTGGKAFF.

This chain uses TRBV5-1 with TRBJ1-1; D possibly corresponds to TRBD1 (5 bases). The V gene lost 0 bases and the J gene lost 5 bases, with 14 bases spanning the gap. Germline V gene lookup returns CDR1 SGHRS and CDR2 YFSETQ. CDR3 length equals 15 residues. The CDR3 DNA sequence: TGCGCCAGCAGCTTGGAGGGGCCCCCTGGGACTGAAGCTTTCTTT. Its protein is CASSLEGPPGTEAFF. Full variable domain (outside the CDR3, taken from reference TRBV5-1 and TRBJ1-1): KAGVTQTPRYLIKTRGQQVTLSCSPISGHRSVSWYQQTPGQGLQFLFEYFSETQRNKGNFPGRFSGRQFSNSRSEMNVSTLELGDSALYLCASSLEGPPGTEAFFGQGTRLTVV.

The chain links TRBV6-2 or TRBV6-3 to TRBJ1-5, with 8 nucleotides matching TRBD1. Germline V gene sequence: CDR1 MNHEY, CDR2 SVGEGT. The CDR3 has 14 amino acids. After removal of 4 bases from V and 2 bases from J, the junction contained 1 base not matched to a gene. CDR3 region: CASSWGQGNQPQHF. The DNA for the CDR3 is TGTGCCAGCAGTTGGGGACAGGGCAATCAGCCCCAGCATTTT.

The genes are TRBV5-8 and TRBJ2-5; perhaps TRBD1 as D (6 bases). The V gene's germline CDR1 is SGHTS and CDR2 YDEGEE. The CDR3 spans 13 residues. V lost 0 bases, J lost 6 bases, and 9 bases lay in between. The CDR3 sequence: CASSLEGVKTQYF. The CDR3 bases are TGTGCCAGCAGCTTGGAGGGGGTAAAGACCCAGTACTTC. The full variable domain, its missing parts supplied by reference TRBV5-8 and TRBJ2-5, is EAGVTQSPTHLIKTRGQQATLRCSPISGHTSVYWYQQALGLGLQFLLWYDEGEERNRGNFPPRFSGRQFPNYSSELNVNALELEDSALYLCASSLEGVKTQYFGPGTRLLVL.

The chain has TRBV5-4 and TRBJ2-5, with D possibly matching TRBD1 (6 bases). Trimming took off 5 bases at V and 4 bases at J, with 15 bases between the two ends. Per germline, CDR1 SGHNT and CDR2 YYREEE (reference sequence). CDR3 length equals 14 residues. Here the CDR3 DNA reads TGTGCCAGCAGGGCGGTCCTCAGGGGAGAGACCCAGTACTTC. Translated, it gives CASRAVLRGETQYF.

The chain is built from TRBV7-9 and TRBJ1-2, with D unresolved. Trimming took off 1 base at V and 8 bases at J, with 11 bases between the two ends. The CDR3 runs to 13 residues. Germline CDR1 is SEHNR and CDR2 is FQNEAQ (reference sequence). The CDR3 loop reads CASSLGGAGGYTF. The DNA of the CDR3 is TGTGCCAGCAGCTTAGGCGGTGCGGGAGGCTACACCTTC.

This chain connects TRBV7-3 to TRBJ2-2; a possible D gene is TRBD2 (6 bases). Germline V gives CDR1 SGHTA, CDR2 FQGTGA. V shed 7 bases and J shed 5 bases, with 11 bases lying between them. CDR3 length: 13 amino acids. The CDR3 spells CASTPGGTGELFF. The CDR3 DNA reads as TGTGCCAGCACTCCCGGAGGGACCGGGGAGCTGTTTTTT. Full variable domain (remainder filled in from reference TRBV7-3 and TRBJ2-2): GAGVSQTPSNKVTEKGKYVELRCDPISGHTALYWYRQSLGQGPEFLIYFQGTGAADDSGLPNDRFFAVRPEGSVSTLKIQRTERGDSAVYLCASTPGGTGELFFGEGSRLTVL.

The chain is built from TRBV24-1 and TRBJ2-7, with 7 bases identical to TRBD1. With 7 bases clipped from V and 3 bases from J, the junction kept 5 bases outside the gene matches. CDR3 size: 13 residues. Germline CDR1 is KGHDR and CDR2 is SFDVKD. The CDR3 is CATSRGQSYEQYF. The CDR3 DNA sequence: TGTGCCACCAGCCGGGGACAGAGCTACGAGCAGTACTTC.

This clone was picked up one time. This CDR3 is CSVAARGVAGELFF. Here the CDR3 DNA reads TGCAGCGTTGCGGCCCGGGGGGTCGCCGGGGAGCTGTTTTTT. This chain uses TRBV29-1 with TRBJ2-2, with 7 bases fitting TRBD2. The junction had 8 bases not matched to a gene; V was cut back by 4 bases and J by 6 bases. The CDR3 extends over 14 amino acids. Germline V CDR1 and CDR2: SQVTM, ANQGSEA.

CDR3 bases: TGTGCCATACGTGACAGGCGGAGCTCTGGAAACACCATATATTTT. This translates into CAIRDRRSSGNTIYF. V gene TRBV5-4 combines with J gene TRBJ1-3; D is possibly TRBD1 (6 bases). Germline-derived CDR1 and CDR2 are SGHNT and YYREEE (reference sequence). This CDR3 is built from 15 residues. The germline V and J ends were trimmed by 9 bases and 0 bases, with 16 bases remaining between them.

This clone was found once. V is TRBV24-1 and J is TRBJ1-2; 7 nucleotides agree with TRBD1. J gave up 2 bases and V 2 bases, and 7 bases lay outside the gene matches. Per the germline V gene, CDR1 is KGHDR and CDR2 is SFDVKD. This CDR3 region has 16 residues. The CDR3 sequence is CATSDSQNRGNYGYTF. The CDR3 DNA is TGTGCCACCAGTGATTCCCAAAACAGGGGAAACTATGGCTACACCTTC.

The CDR3 spells CAWSPAGPALNTGELFF. The CDR3, as DNA: TGTGCCTGGAGCCCCGCGGGTCCCGCGTTGAACACCGGGGAGCTGTTTTTT. The rearrangement joins TRBV30 to TRBJ2-2, with a tentative D call TRBD2 (5 bases). The CDR3 is made up of 17 amino acids. V was trimmed by 3 bases and J by 1 base, leaving 18 bases between them. The germline V gene has CDR1 GTSNPN and CDR2 SVGIG (reference sequence).

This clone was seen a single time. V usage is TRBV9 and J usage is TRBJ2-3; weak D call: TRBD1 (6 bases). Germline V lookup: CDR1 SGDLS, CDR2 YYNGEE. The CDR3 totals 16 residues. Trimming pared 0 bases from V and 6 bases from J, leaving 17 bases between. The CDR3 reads CASSVGRQGLSDTQYF. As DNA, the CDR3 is TGTGCCAGCAGCGTAGGTAGGCAGGGGCTGTCGGATACGCAGTATTTT.

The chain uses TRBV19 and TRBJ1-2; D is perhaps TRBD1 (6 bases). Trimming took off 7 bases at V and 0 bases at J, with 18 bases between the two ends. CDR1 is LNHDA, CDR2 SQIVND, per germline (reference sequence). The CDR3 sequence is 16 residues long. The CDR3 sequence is CASTPTGNEANYGYTF. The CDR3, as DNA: TGTGCCAGTACTCCCACAGGGAACGAAGCTAACTATGGCTACACCTTC.

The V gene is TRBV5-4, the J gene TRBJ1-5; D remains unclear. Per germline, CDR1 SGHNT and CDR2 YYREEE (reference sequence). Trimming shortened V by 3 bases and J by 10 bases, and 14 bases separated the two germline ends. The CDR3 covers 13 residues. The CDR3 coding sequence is TGTGCCAGCAGCTCCGGCCACTCGGGACCCCAGCATTTT. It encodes CASSSGHSGPQHF.

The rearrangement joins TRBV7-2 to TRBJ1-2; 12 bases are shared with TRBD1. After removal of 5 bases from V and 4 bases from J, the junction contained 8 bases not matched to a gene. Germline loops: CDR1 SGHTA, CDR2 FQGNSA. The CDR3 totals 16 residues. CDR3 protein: CASSLAGTGGGYGYTF. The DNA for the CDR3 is TGTGCCAGCAGCCTGGCCGGGACAGGGGGCGGCTATGGCTACACCTTC. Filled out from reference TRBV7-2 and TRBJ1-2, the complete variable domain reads GAGVSQSPSNKVTEKGKDVELRCDPISGHTALYWYRQSLGQGLEFLIYFQGNSAPDKSGLPSDRFSAERTGGSVSTLTIQRTQQEDSAVYLCASSLAGTGGGYGYTFGSGTRLTVV.

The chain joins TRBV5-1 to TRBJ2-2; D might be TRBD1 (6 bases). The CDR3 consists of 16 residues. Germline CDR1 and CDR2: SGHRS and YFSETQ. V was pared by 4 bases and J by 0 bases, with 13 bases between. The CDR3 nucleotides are TGCGCCAGCAGCAAGGGACACAATTCGAACACCGGGGAGCTGTTTTTT. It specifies CASSKGHNSNTGELFF.